This T cell receptor (beta chain) comes out of a study of cytomegalovirus exposure and HLA in healthy donors. Study-wide background: Out of about 170 million T cells, an earlier analysis found 117 million unique TCR beta sequences in total. Study results and limitations: At a 0.05 false discovery rate, a later analysis found over 15,000 TCR beta sequences to be associated with HLA alleles. There were several of the most significant clusters that appeared linked to common viral pathogens in a later analysis.

Notes on this clone: What it recognizes is unknown.

There are 16 residues in the CDR3. The V and J ends lost 0 bases and 7 bases respectively, with 16 bases between them. CDR1 and CDR2 (germline): MGHRA, YSYEKL. A multiplex PCR was run with 60 Vbeta primers and 13 Jbeta primers. TCRdb's copy holds only in-frame clones and misses some; the assay was immunoSEQ multiplex PCR. The sample shows about 190,000 clones, about 86% of them seen only once. V gene TRBV4-1 combines with J gene TRBJ1-5; possible D gene TRBD1, 5 bases. Source material: PBMCs. The receptor was isolated from a middle-aged man in good health and CMV-seropositive. Written as DNA, the CDR3 is TGCGCCAGCAGCCAAGATCACAGTTTAAAGGGGCAGCCCCAGCATTTT. Residues: CASSQDHSLKGQPQHF.